This entry features one T cell receptor (beta chain) sequence. Its antigen is not identified. With template switching, a universal primer site was added, and the cDNA carried unique molecular identifiers. A single record per CDR3 protein comes from TCRdb applying MiXCR to the 5' RACE reads. Among about 460,000 distinct CDR3 sequences, approximately 15% were seen once, and the ten largest hold approximately 0.52%. This sample stems from a study of identical twins. Notes on the study in general: Researchers reported weaker excess twin sharing in beta out-of-frame sequences.

The data also belong to a second study, concerning yellow fever vaccine responses in identical twins. From that paper: As reported, the vaccine T cell response of twins seemed partly convergent and partly personalized.

The sequence derives from a woman aged 18-35 years in good health. Sequenced input: CD4+ T cells sorted from blood.

CDR3 nucleotides: TGTGCCATCAGTGGATCGGTGGGAGCGAGCAATGAGCAGTTCTTC. Protein: CAISGSVGASNEQFF. The rearrangement joins TRBV10-3 to TRBJ2-1; perhaps TRBD2 as D (5 bases). The V end was cut by 4 bases, the J end by 6 bases, with 16 bases between. The CDR3 contains 15 residues. Germline CDR1 reads ENHRY; CDR2 reads SYGVKD.